The clone carrying this T cell receptor beta chain has a single count. The antigen is unknown. This CDR3 has 15 amino acids. Trimming removed 0 bases from V and 3 bases from J; junction bases left unmatched: 3. Per germline, CDR1 LGHNA and CDR2 YNFKEQ. The data originate from a study of early T cells in non-severe SARS-CoV-2 infection. Study information: It was bulk RNA from unsorted whole blood that was sequenced, and the chains were unpaired. Study-level findings and limits: There was a bias toward anti-spike CD8 responses in VDJdb matching, which missed private and CD4 specificities.

Researchers tagged individual cDNA molecules with unique molecular identifiers. Each CDR3 protein gets one entry after TCRdb re-called the 5' RACE reads with MiXCR. Of tens of thousands of distinct CDR3 sequences detected, 9% to 15% appear once; the ten largest clones hold approximately 4%. The chain employs TRBV4-2 and TRBJ2-7; 9 positions match TRBD2. The TCR originated in an adult who was a healthcare worker with PCR-confirmed SARS-CoV-2 infection or an uninfected control (not recorded which). The sample consisted of whole blood. CDR3 protein: CASSQEGSGSYEQYF. The CDR3 bases are TGTGCCAGCAGCCAAGAGGGTAGCGGGAGCTACGAGCAGTACTTC.